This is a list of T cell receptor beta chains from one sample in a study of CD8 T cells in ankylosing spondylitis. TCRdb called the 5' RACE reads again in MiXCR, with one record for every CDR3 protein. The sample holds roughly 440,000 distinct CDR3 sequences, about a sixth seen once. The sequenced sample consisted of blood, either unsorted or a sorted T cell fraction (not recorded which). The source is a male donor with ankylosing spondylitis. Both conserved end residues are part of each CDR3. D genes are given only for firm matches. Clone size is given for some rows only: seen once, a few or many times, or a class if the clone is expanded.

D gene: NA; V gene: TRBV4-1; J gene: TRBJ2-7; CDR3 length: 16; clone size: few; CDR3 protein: CASSQVSRRFPHEQYF; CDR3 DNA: TGCGCCAGCAGCCAAGTGAGTCGACGTTTCCCCCACGAGCAGTACTTC
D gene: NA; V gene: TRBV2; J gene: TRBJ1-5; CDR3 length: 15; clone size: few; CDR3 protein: CASSEGAGANQPQHF; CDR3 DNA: TGTGCCAGCAGTGAGGGAGCAGGGGCCAATCAGCCCCAGCATTTT
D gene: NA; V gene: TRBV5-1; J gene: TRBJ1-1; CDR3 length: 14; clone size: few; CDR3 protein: CASTTGGSNTEAFF; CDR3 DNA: TGCGCCAGCACCACCGGGGGCAGCAACACTGAAGCTTTCTTT
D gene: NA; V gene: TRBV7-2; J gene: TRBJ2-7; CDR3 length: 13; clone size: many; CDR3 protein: CASSLDRGSEQYF; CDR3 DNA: TGTGCCAGCAGCTTAGATCGGGGGAGCGAGCAGTACTTC
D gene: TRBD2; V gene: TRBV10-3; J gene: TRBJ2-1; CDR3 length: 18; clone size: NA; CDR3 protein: CAISESLGKRGPTGEQFF; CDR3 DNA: TGTGCCATCAGTGAGTCGTTGGGGAAGCGGGGGCCCACGGGGGAGCAGTTCTTC
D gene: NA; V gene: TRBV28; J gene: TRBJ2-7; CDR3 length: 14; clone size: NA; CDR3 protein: CASSRTGYRYEQYF; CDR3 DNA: TGTGCCAGCAGCCGCACAGGTTATCGCTACGAGCAGTACTTC
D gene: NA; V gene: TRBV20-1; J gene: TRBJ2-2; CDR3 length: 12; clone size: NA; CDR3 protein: CSAMRRGGELFF; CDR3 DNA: TGCAGTGCTATGCGGAGGGGCGGGGAGCTGTTTTTT
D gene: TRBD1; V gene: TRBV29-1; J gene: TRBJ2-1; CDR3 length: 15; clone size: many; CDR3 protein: CSVEVGQGRVNEQFF; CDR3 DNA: TGCAGCGTGGAGGTGGGACAGGGGAGGGTCAATGAGCAGTTCTTC
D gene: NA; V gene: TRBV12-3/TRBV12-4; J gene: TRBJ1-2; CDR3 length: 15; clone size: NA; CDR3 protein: CASSLGGGANYGYTF; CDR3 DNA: TGTGCCAGCAGTTTGGGAGGAGGGGCTAACTATGGCTACACCTTC
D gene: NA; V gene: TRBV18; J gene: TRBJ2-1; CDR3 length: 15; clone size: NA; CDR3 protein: CASSPLHGVYNEQFF; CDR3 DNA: TGTGCCAGCTCACCATTGCACGGAGTCTACAATGAGCAGTTCTTC
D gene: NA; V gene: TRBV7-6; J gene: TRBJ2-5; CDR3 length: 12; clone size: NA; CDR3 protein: CASSLSTETQYF; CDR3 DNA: TGTGCCAGCAGCTTAAGCACAGAGACCCAGTACTTC
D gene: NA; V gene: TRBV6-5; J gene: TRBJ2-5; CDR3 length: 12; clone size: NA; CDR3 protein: CASNPPQGTQYF; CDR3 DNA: TGTGCCAGCAATCCCCCTCAGGGGACCCAGTACTTC
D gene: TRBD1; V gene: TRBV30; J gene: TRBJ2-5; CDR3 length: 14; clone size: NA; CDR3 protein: CAWGTGAREETQYF; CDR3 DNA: TGTGCCTGGGGGACAGGGGCCAGGGAAGAGACCCAGTACTTC
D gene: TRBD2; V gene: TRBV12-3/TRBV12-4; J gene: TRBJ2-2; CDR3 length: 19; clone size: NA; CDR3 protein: CASSLSRGLALGDTGELFF; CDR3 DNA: TGTGCCAGCAGTCTCAGTAGGGGACTAGCCTTGGGGGACACCGGGGAGCTGTTTTTT
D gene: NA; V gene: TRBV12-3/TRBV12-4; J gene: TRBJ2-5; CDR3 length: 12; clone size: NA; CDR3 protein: CASSLFPETQYF; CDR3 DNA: TGTGCCAGCAGTTTGTTCCCAGAGACCCAGTACTTC
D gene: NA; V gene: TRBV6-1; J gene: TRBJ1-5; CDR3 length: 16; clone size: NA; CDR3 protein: CASSGIGTAASSPQHF; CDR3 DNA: TGTGCCAGCAGTGGAATAGGGACGGCAGCCTCTTCTCCCCAGCATTTT
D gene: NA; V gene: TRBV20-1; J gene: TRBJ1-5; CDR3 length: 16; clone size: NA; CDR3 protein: CSARLWADLSNQPQHF; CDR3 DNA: TGCAGTGCTAGGCTGTGGGCAGACCTTAGCAATCAGCCCCAGCATTTT
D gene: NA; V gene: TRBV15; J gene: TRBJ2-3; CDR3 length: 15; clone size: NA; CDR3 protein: CATSRPLRTTDTQYF; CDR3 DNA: TGTGCCACCAGCAGACCCCTCCGGACCACAGATACGCAGTATTTT
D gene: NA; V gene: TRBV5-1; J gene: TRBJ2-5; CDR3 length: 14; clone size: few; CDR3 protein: CASRQGGPQETQYF; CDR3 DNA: TGCGCCAGCAGACAGGGTGGCCCCCAAGAGACCCAGTACTTC
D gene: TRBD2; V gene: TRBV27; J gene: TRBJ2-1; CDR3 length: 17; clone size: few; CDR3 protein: CASTNTLLAGGGFEQFF; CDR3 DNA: TGTGCCAGCACCAACACCTTACTAGCGGGGGGGGGTTTTGAGCAGTTCTTC